These T cell receptor beta chains were read from a single sample in a study of blood T cell repertoires in COVID-19. The protocol was immunoSEQ multiplex PCR, while the TCRdb copy is restricted to in-frame clones and leaves out a portion. The sample consists of approximately 75,000 clones, 70% to 85% of them appearing once. Sequencing input: peripheral blood. These receptors were taken from a woman in her 50s with acute or convalescent COVID-19. CDR3s include the opening cysteine and the closing phenylalanine or tryptophan. The order of the fields is J gene, D gene, clone size, V gene, CDR3 DNA, CDR3 protein. The D gene is left open where the match is weak. Not every row has a clone size; where given, it reads once, few, many or a size class.

TRBJ1-1,.,.,TRBV19,TGTGCCAGTAGTATGGGAGGGATCGGGACTGAAGCTTTCTTT,CASSMGGIGTEAFF
TRBJ2-5,.,.,TRBV7-9,TGTGCCAGCAGCTTCCTTGAGACCCAGTACTTC,CASSFLETQYF
TRBJ2-5,.,.,TRBV5-1,TGCGCCAGCAGCTTTCTAAACAAGGGGTCCTGGGAGACCCAGTACTTC,CASSFLNKGSWETQYF
TRBJ1-2,.,.,TRBV6-5,TGTGCCAGCAGCTCACAACCGAGTGGGGGCCCACGCTACACCTTC,CASSSQPSGGPRYTF
TRBJ1-6,.,.,TRBV6-5,TGTGCCAGCACCCTTGCGGGGAATTATAATTCACCCCTCCACTTT,CASTLAGNYNSPLHF
TRBJ1-2,.,once,TRBV29-1,TGCAGCGTCCTGGGTTTTTTTAGTCTGGGCACAGGGGGCTACACCTTC,CSVLGFFSLGTGGYTF
TRBJ1-1,.,.,TRBV5-1,TGCGCCAGCAGCCAGTCACCGGACAAGAACACTGAAGCTTTCTTT,CASSQSPDKNTEAFF
TRBJ2-3,.,.,TRBV4-3,TGCGCCAGCAGCCAAGATCCAAGCGGGTCTAGCACAGATACGCAGTATTTT,CASSQDPSGSSTDTQYF
TRBJ1-2,.,.,TRBV3-1/TRBV3-2,TGTGCCAGCAGCCAAGTTGGAGGGGAGGGCGGAGGCTACACCTTC,CASSQVGGEGGGYTF
TRBJ2-2,TRBD2,.,TRBV6-4,TGTGCCAGCAGTGCTGATAGCGGGACGTACACCGGGGAGCTGTTTTTT,CASSADSGTYTGELFF
TRBJ2-7,TRBD1,few,TRBV6-5,TGTGCCAGCAGTTACTCAGTTACAGGGGTCCACGAGCAGTACTTC,CASSYSVTGVHEQYF
TRBJ2-2,TRBD1,.,TRBV6-6,TGTGCCAGCAGTTACCGGGGACAGTCCACCGGGGAGCTGTTTTTT,CASSYRGQSTGELFF
TRBJ2-1,TRBD1,.,TRBV29-1,TGCAGCGTTGAAGTCTCAGGGGGCCCCTACAATGAGCAGTTCTTC,CSVEVSGGPYNEQFF
TRBJ2-7,.,.,TRBV28,TGTGCCAGCAGTCCCCCCGGGGTTAGCTCCTACGAGCAGTACTTC,CASSPPGVSSYEQYF
TRBJ2-2,TRBD2,.,TRBV24-1,TGTGCCACCAGTGATCCCGGACTAGCGAACACCGGGGAGCTGTTTTTT,CATSDPGLANTGELFF
TRBJ2-7,.,.,TRBV28,TGTGCCAGCAGCCCTACCCAACGGCAGGGAGGCGAGCAGTACTTC,CASSPTQRQGGEQYF
TRBJ1-1,.,few,TRBV25-1,TGTGCCAGCAGTGAATATATGAGCCTTGAAGCTTTCTTT,CASSEYMSLEAFF
TRBJ1-5,.,once,TRBV15,TGTGCCACCAGCAGAGATCCACACTATAGCAATCAGCCCCAGCATTTT,CATSRDPHYSNQPQHF
TRBJ2-5,TRBD2,.,TRBV7-2,TGTGCCAGCAGCTTAGAGGGACTAGCGGGGGGAGGGGAGACCCAGTACTTC,CASSLEGLAGGGETQYF
TRBJ1-1,.,.,TRBV6-1,TGTGCCAGCAGTGACAGGGGGAACACTGAAGCTTTCTTT,CASSDRGNTEAFF
TRBJ2-7,.,.,TRBV28,TGTGCCAGCAGGGGGAGGATCTACGAGCAGTACTTC,CASRGRIYEQYF
TRBJ2-7,.,.,TRBV28,TGTGCCAGCAATGGACTTTCCTACGAGCAGTACTTC,CASNGLSYEQYF
TRBJ2-7,TRBD1,.,TRBV7-8,TGTGCCAGCAGCTTGGGGACAGGGCCTTCCGAGCAGTACTTC,CASSLGTGPSEQYF
TRBJ2-5,.,once,TRBV5-4,TGTGCCAGCAGCTTGGGAGGGCGGGAGACCCAGTACTTC,CASSLGGRETQYF
TRBJ1-3,.,.,TRBV10-2,TGCGCCAGCAGTGAAATGGGGCAGTCTGGAAACACCATATATTTT,CASSEMGQSGNTIYF
TRBJ2-1,.,.,TRBV4-1,TGCGCCAGCAGCCGAGAGGGGGACTTGGATGAGCAGTTCTTC,CASSREGDLDEQFF
TRBJ2-1,.,.,TRBV9,TGTGCCAGCAGCGTAGAGGGTAGCGGTTACAATGAGCAGTTCTTC,CASSVEGSGYNEQFF
TRBJ2-1,.,.,TRBV7-7,TGTGCTAGCAGTTCGGGGAGCAGCTCCTACAATGAGCAGTTCTTC,CASSSGSSSYNEQFF
TRBJ1-4,TRBD1,.,TRBV18,TGTGCCAGCTCACAGGCCCTCCCGGGACAGTCAAATGAAAAACTGTTTTTT,CASSQALPGQSNEKLFF
TRBJ2-5,TRBD1,.,TRBV7-6,TGTGCCAGCAGCTTATATAGCCCGACAGGGTTCGAAGAGACCCAGTACTTC,CASSLYSPTGFEETQYF
TRBJ1-5,TRBD1,.,TRBV28,TGTGCCAGCAACTACGGACAGGGCGGCAATCAGCCCCAGCATTTT,CASNYGQGGNQPQHF
TRBJ2-3,.,.,TRBV10-3,TGTGCCATCAGTGAACTAGCAGGAGATACGCAGTATTTT,CAISELAGDTQYF
TRBJ1-2,.,.,TRBV5-1,TGCGCCAGCAGCGTAGTGAGGCACTATGGCTACACCTTC,CASSVVRHYGYTF
TRBJ2-7,.,.,TRBV7-2,TGTGCCAGCAGCTTAGAGTCAGGGGTCCTCACCTACGAGCAGTACTTC,CASSLESGVLTYEQYF
TRBJ2-2,TRBD2,.,TRBV5-6,TGTGCCAGCAGCTCTCCTAGCGGGAGAGGTAACACCGGGGAGCTGTTTTTT,CASSSPSGRGNTGELFF
TRBJ1-5,TRBD1,once,TRBV7-3,TGTGCCAGCAGCGCTCAGGGGGATCAGCCCCAGCATTTT,CASSAQGDQPQHF